The 6 T cell receptor beta chains below were found in one sample sequenced in a study of T cells after yellow fever vaccination. MiXCR, applied by TCRdb to the 5' RACE reads, yields one record per CDR3 protein. The sample has some 320,000 distinct CDR3 sequences, over 4% seen once. The input for sequencing was PBMCs, taken 5 days after the yellow fever booster vaccination. Receptor source: a man aged 18 to 30 who received the YFV17D yellow fever vaccine.

The chain joins TRBV7-9 to TRBJ2-7, with no clear D. Germline CDR1 and CDR2: SEHNR and FQNEAQ (reference sequence). V was trimmed by 0 bases and J by 0 bases, leaving 9 bases between them. The CDR3 is made up of 15 amino acids. CDR3 protein: CASSLATALSYEQYF. The CDR3 DNA is TGTGCCAGCAGCTTAGCGACGGCCCTCTCCTACGAGCAGTACTTC.

This clonotype was observed a few times. V gene TRBV6-2 or TRBV6-3 combines with J gene TRBJ1-2, with D unclear. Trimming pared 2 bases from V and 4 bases from J, leaving 8 bases between. This CDR3 is 13 amino acids long. Looked up from germline, CDR1 is MNHEY and CDR2 is SVGEGT. The CDR3 reads CASSYDGSYGYTF. The CDR3, as DNA: TGTGCCAGCAGTTACGACGGATCCTATGGCTACACCTTC.

CDR3 residues: CASISYDTQYF. DNA for the CDR3: TGTGCCAGCATCAGTTACGATACGCAGTATTTT. The V and J genes are TRBV6-2 or TRBV6-3 and TRBJ2-3; D is ambiguous. CDR1 and CDR2 (germline): MNHEY, SVGEGT. V was trimmed by 7 bases and J by 6 bases, leaving 8 bases between them. This CDR3 has 11 amino acids.

This clonotype was counted ten times or more. The rearrangement joins TRBV6-5 to TRBJ2-2, with 10 bases aligning to TRBD1. The CDR3 contains 15 residues. Unmatched junction bases numbered 6, after V lost 4 bases and J lost 7 bases. CDR1 is MNHEY and CDR2 is SVGAGI in the germline V gene. The CDR3 loop is CASSSPGQGSGELFF. The CDR3 DNA reads TGTGCCAGCAGTTCACCGGGACAGGGGAGCGGGGAGCTGTTTTTT.

This clonotype was observed a handful of times. V gene TRBV4-1 combines with J gene TRBJ2-3; 7 bases agree with TRBD1. The trim removed 1 base at V and 4 bases at J, leaving 5 bases unmatched. CDR1 MGHRA and CDR2 YSYEKL come from the germline V gene. CDR3 size: 15 residues. In nucleotides, the CDR3 is TGCGCCAGCAGCCAAGTATTTACAGGGGCAGATACGCAGTATTTT. Protein product: CASSQVFTGADTQYF.

This clonotype was seen a few times. The chain has TRBV14 and TRBJ1-5; D not certain. This CDR3 has 14 amino acids. Germline V gene data show CDR1 as SGHDN and CDR2 as FVKESK. V was shortened by 3 bases and J by 4 bases, with 10 bases between the two germline ends. CDR3 region: CASSQSGWNQPQHF. CDR3 nucleotides: TGTGCCAGCAGCCAGTCAGGATGGAATCAGCCCCAGCATTTT. Full variable domain (remainder filled in from reference TRBV14 and TRBJ1-5): EAGVTQFPSHSVIEKGQTVTLRCDPISGHDNLYWYRRVMGKEIKFLLHFVKESKQDESGMPNNRFLAERTGGTYSTLKVQPAELEDSGVYFCASSQSGWNQPQHFGDGTRLSIL.